Listed below are T cell receptor beta chains from one sample, sequenced in a study of control samples from healthy donors and cancer patients. Some clones are missing from TCRdb's copy, which holds only in-frame ones; the method was immunoSEQ multiplex PCR. The table records 100,000 or so clones, 80% to 90% of them present only once. The sequenced sample was blood. The receptors derive from a woman in her fifties or sixties in good health. Both conserved end residues are part of each CDR3. A row's size may be missing; if present it is once, few, many or a size class.

j_call,v_call,clone_size,cdr3_length,cdr3_aa
TRBJ1-1,TRBV6-4,-,16,CASGKDRTTMNTEAFF
TRBJ2-3,TRBV10-3,-,17,CATQHRTSGITTDTQYF
TRBJ2-3,TRBV11-2,-,15,CASSPWTSSTDTQYF
TRBJ2-1,TRBV4-3,-,15,CASSPGTSGFNEQFF
TRBJ1-5,TRBV7-2,-,18,CASSLDGAGWDSNQPQHF
TRBJ2-7,TRBV7-2,once,15,CASSLSGGAYSEQYF
TRBJ1-4,TRBV4-3,-,15,CASSRLTGANEKLFF
TRBJ2-7,TRBV19,-,15,CASSISRDNSYEQYF
TRBJ1-4,TRBV19,few,18,CASSIPRTAVATNEKLFF
TRBJ1-6,TRBV12-3/TRBV12-4,-,12,CASSLLPSPLHF
TRBJ1-1,TRBV19,-,13,CASSINTGGTVVF
TRBJ2-1,TRBV19,-,16,CASSTSLGGGINEQFF
TRBJ2-7,TRBV4-3,few,13,CASSQDLGYEQYF
TRBJ2-5,TRBV7-2,-,17,CASSSRQGFRGQETQYF
TRBJ1-5,TRBV25-1,-,14,CASRGQGNNQPQHF
TRBJ1-1,TRBV18,-,11,CASAAGGRAFF
TRBJ2-1,TRBV11-3,once,14,CASSLTSGYNEQFF
TRBJ2-2,TRBV6-5,-,12,CASSSGTGELFF
TRBJ1-5,TRBV29-1,-,14,CSVWTGVSNQPQHF
TRBJ2-1,TRBV28,-,12,CASSLARNEQFF
TRBJ2-6,TRBV4-2,medium-sized,17,CASSRDGRTSGANVLTF
TRBJ2-6,TRBV4-1,few,19,CASSPAGLRDVRGANVLTF
TRBJ2-3,TRBV29-1,-,14,CSVEETRGTDTQYF
TRBJ2-1,TRBV11-2,-,14,CASSLGIGLNEQFF
TRBJ1-1,TRBV23-1,few,13,CASSLPGGTEAFF
TRBJ2-5,TRBV7-8,few,13,CASIKRERETQYF
TRBJ2-7,TRBV6-2/TRBV6-3,-,13,CASSLGLGREQYF
TRBJ2-1,TRBV6-5,-,14,CASRTAPANNEQFF
TRBJ2-2,TRBV29-1,-,14,CSARTGSNTGELFF
TRBJ2-7,TRBV4-2,few,13,CASSQDLARGQYF
TRBJ2-1,TRBV7-2,-,14,CASSLDRPNNEQFF
TRBJ1-5,TRBV5-8,-,15,CASSLGGNSNQPQHF
TRBJ1-1,TRBV7-2,-,13,CASSFSVNTEAFF
TRBJ2-5,TRBV4-3,-,15,CASSQTGQVWETQYF
TRBJ1-5,TRBV28,once,16,CASSPIGSYSDQPQHF
TRBJ2-2,TRBV12-5,-,15,CASGLSRAVPGELFF
TRBJ1-1,TRBV7-2,-,13,CASSLTENTEAFF
TRBJ2-7,TRBV10-3,-,14,CAITPNRDSYEQYF
TRBJ1-1,TRBV24-1,-,13,CATSDTGDTEAFF
TRBJ1-4,TRBV20-1,-,14,CSASRSAANEKLFF
TRBJ2-2,TRBV7-2,few,13,CASGHSNTGELFF
TRBJ1-6,TRBV3-1/TRBV3-2,-,15,CASSQGGGSYSPLHF
TRBJ2-7,TRBV7-6,-,12,CASSREPYEQYF
TRBJ1-2,TRBV27,-,15,CASSERGIRYYGYTF
TRBJ1-5,TRBV19,-,14,CASNSGLGNQPQHF
TRBJ1-1,TRBV6-4,few,15,CASRRTGVMNTEAFF
TRBJ2-3,TRBV5-1,-,14,CASSLNAGTDTQYF
TRBJ2-1,TRBV10-3,-,19,CAISESVLAGKGSYNEQFF
TRBJ1-2,TRBV16,once,13,CASSHAADFGYTF
TRBJ2-3,TRBV5-4,once,14,CASSLGANTDTQYF
TRBJ2-7,TRBV10-3,once,14,CAISDYREANEQYF
TRBJ2-7,TRBV11-2,-,14,CASSLPGQVWEQYF
TRBJ1-1,TRBV19,-,14,CASNGGTGTTEAFF